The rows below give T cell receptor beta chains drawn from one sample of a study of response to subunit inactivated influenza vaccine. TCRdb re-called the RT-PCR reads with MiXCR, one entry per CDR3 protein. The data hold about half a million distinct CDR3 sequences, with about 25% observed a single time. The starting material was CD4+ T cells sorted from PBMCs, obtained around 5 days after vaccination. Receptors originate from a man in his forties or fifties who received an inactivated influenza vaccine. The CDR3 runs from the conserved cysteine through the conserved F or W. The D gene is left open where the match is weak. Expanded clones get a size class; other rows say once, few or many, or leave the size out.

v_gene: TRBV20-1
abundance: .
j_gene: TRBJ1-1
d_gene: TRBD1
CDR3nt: TGCAGTGCTAGGTTAGGGGGCCCGAACACTGAAGCTTTCTTT
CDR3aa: CSARLGGPNTEAFF

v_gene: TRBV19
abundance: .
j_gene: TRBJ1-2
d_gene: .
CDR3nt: TGTGCCAGTAGTAACGCTTATGGCTACACCTTC
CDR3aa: CASSNAYGYTF

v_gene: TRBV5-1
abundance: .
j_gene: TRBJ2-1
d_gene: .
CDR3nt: TGCGCCAGCAGCTTGGCCGAGAGGGGTGAGCAGTTCTTC
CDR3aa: CASSLAERGEQFF

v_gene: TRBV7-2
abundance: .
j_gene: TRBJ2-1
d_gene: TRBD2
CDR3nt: TGTGCCAGCAGCTTACAGGCTTCGGCTAGCGGGAGGAATGAGCAGTTCTTC
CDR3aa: CASSLQASASGRNEQFF

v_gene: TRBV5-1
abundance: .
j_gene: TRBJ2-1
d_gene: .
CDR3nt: TGCGCCAGCAGCTTTGAGGGGACACAGAATGAGCAGTTCTTC
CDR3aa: CASSFEGTQNEQFF

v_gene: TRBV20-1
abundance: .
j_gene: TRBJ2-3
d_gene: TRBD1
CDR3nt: TGCAGTGCGGGACAGTTCACAGATACGCAGTATTTT
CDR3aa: CSAGQFTDTQYF

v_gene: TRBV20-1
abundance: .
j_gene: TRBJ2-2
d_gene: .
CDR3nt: TGCAGTGCTAGAGACCACAGGGTCCACGGGGAGCTGTTTTTT
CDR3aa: CSARDHRVHGELFF

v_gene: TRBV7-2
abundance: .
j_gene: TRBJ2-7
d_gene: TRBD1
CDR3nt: TGTGCCAGCAGCTTAGCTCAGGGGGCGGACGAGCAGTACTTC
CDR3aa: CASSLAQGADEQYF

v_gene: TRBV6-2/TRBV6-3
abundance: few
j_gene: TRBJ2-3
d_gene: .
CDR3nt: TGTGCCAGCACCTCAGTGGTAGATACGCAGTATTTT
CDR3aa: CASTSVVDTQYF

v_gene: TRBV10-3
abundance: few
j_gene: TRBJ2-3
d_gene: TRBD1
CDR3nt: TGTGCCATCAGTCAGACAGGGTCGTTGGATACGCAGTATTTT
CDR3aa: CAISQTGSLDTQYF

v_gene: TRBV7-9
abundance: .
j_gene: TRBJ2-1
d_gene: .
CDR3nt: TGTGCCAGCAGCTTAGCGGGGGCGGGATATGAGCAGTTCTTC
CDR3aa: CASSLAGAGYEQFF

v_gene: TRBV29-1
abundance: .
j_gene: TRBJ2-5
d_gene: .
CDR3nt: TGCAGCGTTGAGTGGGTGGCAGGACAGACCCAGTACTTC
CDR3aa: CSVEWVAGQTQYF

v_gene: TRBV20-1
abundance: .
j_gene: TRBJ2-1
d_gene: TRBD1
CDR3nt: TGCAGTGCTATGACCGGGACAGGGTGGAATGAGCAGTTCTTC
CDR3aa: CSAMTGTGWNEQFF

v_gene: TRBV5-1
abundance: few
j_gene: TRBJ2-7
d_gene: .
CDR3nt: TGCGCCAGCAGCCTCCCGGACGCCTACTACGAGCAGTACTTC
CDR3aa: CASSLPDAYYEQYF

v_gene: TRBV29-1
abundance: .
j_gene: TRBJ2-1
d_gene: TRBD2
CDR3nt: TGCAGCGTTGAACAACCGACTAGCGGGAGGGTATACAATGAGCAGTTCTTC
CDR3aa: CSVEQPTSGRVYNEQFF

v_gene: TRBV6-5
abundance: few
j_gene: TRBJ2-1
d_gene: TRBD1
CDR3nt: TGTGCCAGCAGTTACTCGAGGGGGCGAAGCTCCTACAATGAGCAGTTCTTC
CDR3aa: CASSYSRGRSSYNEQFF

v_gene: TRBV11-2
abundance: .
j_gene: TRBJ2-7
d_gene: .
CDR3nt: TGTGCCAGCTCAAGGGGGGCCCCCGCCTACGAGCAGTACTTC
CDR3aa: CASSRGAPAYEQYF

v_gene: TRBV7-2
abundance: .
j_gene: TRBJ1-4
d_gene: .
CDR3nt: TGTGCCAGCAGCTTAGTCCCGGGCACTAATGAAAAACTGTTTTTT
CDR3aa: CASSLVPGTNEKLFF

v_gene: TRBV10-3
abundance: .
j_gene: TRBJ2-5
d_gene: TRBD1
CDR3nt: TGTGCCATCAGTGGACAGGGAACCCAAGAGACCCAGTACTTC
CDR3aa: CAISGQGTQETQYF

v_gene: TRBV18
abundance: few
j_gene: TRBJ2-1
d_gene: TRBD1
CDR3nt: TGTGCCAGCTCACCACTTGGGACAGATGAGCAGTTCTTC
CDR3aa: CASSPLGTDEQFF

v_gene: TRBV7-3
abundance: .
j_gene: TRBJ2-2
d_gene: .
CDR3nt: TGTGCCAGCAGCTACACCTCGAACACCGGGGAGCTGTTTTTT
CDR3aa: CASSYTSNTGELFF

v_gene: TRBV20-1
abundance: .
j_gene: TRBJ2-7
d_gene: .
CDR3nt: TGCAGTGCTAGAGGCGGGACAGTCTCCTACGAGCAGTACTTC
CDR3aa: CSARGGTVSYEQYF

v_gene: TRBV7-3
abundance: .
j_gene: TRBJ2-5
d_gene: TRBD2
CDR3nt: TGTGCCAGCAGCTCACTTAGCGGGAGCCACCAAGAGACCCAGTACTTC
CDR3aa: CASSSLSGSHQETQYF

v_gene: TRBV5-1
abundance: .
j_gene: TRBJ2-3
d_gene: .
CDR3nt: TGCGCCAGCAGCTTGGAGGGCGGTAGACGGATCGCAGATACGCAGTATTTT
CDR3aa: CASSLEGGRRIADTQYF

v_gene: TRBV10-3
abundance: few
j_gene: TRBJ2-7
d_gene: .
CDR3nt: TGTGCCATCAGTGAGGAGTCGGGTCGTAACGAGCAGTACTTC
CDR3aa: CAISEESGRNEQYF